This TCR beta chain was profiled in a study of T cell responses to AZD1222 COVID-19 vaccine. CDR1 and CDR2 (germline): MNHEY, SVGAGI. With 8 bases removed from V and 3 bases from J, the gap between germline ends came to 13 bases. This CDR3 is 13 amino acids long. Profiling relied on immunoSEQ multiplex PCR, and the TCRdb table lists in-frame clones only, not all of them. The table includes around 150,000 clones, about 92% detected once. Combined were second doses at about 4 or about 12 weeks. Comment on this clone: Its target is unknown.

Study-wide results and caveats: Two AZD1222 doses significantly raised spike-specific TCR breadth and depth over controls. In a largely white British group with more females than males, clonal diversity was possibly underestimated. In all cases, repertoires were sampled only after the peak T cell response.

The chain uses TRBV6-5 and TRBJ1-1; perhaps TRBD1 as D (5 bases). The clonotype originates from an adult who received the AZD1222 COVID-19 vaccine. Sequenced here: peripheral blood, sampled 28 days after the second AZD1222 dose. The CDR3 spells CASGPGRDTEAFF. The DNA of the CDR3 is TGTGCCAGCGGACCGGGCAGGGACACTGAAGCTTTCTTT.